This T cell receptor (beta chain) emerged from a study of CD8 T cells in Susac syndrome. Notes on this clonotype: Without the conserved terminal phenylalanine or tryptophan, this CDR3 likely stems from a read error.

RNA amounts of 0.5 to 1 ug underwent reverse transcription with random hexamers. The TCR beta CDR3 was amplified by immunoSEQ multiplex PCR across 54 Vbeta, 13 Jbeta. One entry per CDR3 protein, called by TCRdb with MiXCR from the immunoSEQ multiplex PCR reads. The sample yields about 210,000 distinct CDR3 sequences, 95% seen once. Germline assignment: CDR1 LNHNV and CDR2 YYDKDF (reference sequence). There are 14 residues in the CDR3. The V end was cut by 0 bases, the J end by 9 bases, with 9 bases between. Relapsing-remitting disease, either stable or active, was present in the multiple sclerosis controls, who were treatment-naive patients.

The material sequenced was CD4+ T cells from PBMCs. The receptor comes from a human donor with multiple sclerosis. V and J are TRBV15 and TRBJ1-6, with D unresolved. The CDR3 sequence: CATSRDLSLSPLHL. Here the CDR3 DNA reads TGTGCCACCAGCAGAGATCTATCCCTTTCACCCCTCCACCTT.